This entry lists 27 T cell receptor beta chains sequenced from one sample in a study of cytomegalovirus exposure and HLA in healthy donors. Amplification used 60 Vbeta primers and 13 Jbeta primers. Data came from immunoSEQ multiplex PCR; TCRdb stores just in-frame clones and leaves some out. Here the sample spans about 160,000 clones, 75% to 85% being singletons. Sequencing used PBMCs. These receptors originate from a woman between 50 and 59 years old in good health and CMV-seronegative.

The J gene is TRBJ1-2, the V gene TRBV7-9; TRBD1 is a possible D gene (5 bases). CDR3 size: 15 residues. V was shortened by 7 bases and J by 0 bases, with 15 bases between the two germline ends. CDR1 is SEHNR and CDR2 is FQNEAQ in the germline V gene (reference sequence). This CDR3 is CASTEMGGANYGYTF. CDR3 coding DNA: TGTGCCAGCACCGAGATGGGGGGGGCTAACTATGGCTACACCTTC.

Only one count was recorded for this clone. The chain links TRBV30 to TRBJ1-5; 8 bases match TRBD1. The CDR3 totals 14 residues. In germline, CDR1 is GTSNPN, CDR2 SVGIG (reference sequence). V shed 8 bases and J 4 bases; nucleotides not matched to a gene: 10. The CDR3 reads CAVTGEDRNQPQHF. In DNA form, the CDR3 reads TGTGCCGTGACAGGGGAGGATAGAAATCAGCCCCAGCATTTT.

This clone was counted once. The CDR3 sequence: CASSNLGGPTGELFF. CDR3 in DNA: TGTGCCAGCAGCAACCTGGGAGGGCCCACCGGGGAGCTGTTTTTT. V usage is TRBV21-1 and J usage is TRBJ2-2; TRBD2 is the table's D call and was not checked against the DNA. TRBV21-1 counts as a pseudogene. CDR3 length: 15 amino acids.

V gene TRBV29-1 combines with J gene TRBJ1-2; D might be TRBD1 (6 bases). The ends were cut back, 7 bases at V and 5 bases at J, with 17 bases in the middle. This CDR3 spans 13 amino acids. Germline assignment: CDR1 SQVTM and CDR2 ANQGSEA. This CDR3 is CSALGTGKYGYTF. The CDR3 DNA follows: TGCAGCGCCTTGGGAACAGGGAAATATGGCTACACCTTC.

CDR3 in DNA: TGTGCCAGCAGTCCGGGACTAGCGGGAGGGCCTGACGGGGAGCTGTTTTTT. It yields the protein CASSPGLAGGPDGELFF. The chain joins TRBV27 to TRBJ2-2; 16 bases map to TRBD2. The germline CDR1 and CDR2 sequences are MNHEY and SMNVEV (reference sequence). This CDR3 comprises 17 residues. The J segment lost 7 bases and the V segment lost 5 bases, leaving 7 bases of the junction unmatched.

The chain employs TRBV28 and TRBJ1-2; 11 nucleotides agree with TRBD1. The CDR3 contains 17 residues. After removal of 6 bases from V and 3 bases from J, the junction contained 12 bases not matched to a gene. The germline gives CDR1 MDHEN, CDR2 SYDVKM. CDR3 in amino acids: CASSYTGQGALDYGYTF. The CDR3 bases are TGTGCCAGCAGCTACACCGGACAGGGGGCGCTTGACTATGGCTACACCTTC.

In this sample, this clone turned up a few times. The CDR3 reads CASIPVGQGSYEQYF. DNA of the CDR3: TGTGCCAGCATTCCAGTGGGACAGGGGAGTTACGAGCAGTACTTC. The V gene is TRBV28, the J gene TRBJ2-7; 10 nucleotides agree with TRBD1. Germline CDR1 MDHEN, CDR2 SYDVKM. V was pared by 7 bases and J by 4 bases, with 10 bases of the junction left unmatched. CDR3 size: 15 residues.

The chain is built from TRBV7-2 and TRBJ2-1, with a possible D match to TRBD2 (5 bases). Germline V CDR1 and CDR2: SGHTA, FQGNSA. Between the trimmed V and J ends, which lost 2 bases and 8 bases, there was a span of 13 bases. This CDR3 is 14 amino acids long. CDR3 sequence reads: CASSLLATVHEQFF. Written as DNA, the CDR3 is TGTGCCAGCAGCTTACTAGCTACCGTGCATGAGCAGTTCTTC.

CDR3 coding DNA: TGTGCCAGCAGTGACCACCCGACAGGGAGTTCATCCGATACGCAGTATTTT. Translated: CASSDHPTGSSSDTQYF. J is TRBJ2-3 and V is TRBV9; 7 bases align to TRBD1. The CDR3 has 17 amino acids. The germline V gene encodes CDR1 SGDLS and CDR2 YYNGEE. With V trimmed by 5 bases and J by 6 bases, 18 bases remained unmatched. Together with reference TRBV9 and TRBJ2-3, the CDR3 gives the full variable domain: DSGVTQTPKHLITATGQRVTLRCSPRSGDLSVYWYQQSLDQGLQFLIQYYNGEERAKGNILERFSAQQFPDLHSELNLSSLELGDSALYFCASSDHPTGSSSDTQYFGPGTRLTVL.

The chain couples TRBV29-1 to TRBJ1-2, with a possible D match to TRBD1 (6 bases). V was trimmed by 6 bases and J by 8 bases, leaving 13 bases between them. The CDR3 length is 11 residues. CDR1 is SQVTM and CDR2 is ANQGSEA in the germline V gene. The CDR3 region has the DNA TGCAGCGTCCGGGACACCCAAGGCTACACCTTC. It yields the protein CSVRDTQGYTF. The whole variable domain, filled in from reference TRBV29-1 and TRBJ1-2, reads SAVISQKPSRDICQRGTSLTIQCQVDSQVTMMFWYRQQPGQSLTLIATANQGSEATYESGFVIDKFPISRPNLTFSTLTVSNMSPEDSSIYLCSVRDTQGYTFGSGTRLTVV.

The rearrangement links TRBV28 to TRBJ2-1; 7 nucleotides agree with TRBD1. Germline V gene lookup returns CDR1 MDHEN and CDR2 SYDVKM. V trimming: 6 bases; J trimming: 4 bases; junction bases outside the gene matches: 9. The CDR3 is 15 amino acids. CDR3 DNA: TGTGCCAGCAGAGGGGACAGCGAGACTTACAATGAGCAGTTCTTC. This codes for CASRGDSETYNEQFF.

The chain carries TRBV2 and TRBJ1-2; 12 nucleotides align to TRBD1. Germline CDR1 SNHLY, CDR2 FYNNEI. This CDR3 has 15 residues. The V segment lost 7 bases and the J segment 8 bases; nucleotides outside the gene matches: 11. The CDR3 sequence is CASTAGTGGIGGYTF. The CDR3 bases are TGTGCCAGCACCGCCGGGACAGGGGGCATCGGGGGCTACACCTTC.

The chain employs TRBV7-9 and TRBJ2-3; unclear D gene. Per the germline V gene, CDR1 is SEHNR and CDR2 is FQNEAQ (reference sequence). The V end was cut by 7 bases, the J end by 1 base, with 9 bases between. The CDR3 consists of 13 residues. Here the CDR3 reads CASTPSRTDTQYF. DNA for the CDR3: TGTGCCAGCACCCCGTCCCGCACAGATACGCAGTATTTT.

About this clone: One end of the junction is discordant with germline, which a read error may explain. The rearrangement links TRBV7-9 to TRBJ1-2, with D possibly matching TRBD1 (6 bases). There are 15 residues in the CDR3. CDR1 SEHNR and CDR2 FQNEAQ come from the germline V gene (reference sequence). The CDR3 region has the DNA TGTTCCAGCAGCTTAGCTCAAACAGGGAGCTATGGCTACACCTTC. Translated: CSSSLAQTGSYGYTF.

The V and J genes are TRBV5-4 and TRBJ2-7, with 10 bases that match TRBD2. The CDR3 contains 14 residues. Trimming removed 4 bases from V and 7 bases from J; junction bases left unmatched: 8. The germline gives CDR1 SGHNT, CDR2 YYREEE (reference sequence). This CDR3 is CASSPDLAGVEQYF. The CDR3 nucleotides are TGTGCCAGCAGCCCGGACCTAGCGGGAGTTGAGCAGTACTTC.

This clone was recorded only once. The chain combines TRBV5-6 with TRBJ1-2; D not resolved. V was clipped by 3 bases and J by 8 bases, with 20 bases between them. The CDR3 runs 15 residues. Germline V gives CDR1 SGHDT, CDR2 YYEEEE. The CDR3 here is CASSYLSAGLEGYTF. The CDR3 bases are TGTGCCAGCAGCTATCTATCAGCGGGGTTGGAGGGCTACACCTTC.

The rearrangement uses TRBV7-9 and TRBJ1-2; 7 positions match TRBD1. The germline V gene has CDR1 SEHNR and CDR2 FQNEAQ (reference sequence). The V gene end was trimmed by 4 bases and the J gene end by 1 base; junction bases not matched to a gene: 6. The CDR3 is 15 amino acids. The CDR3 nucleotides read TGTGCCAGCAGCTCTGGGACAGATTTTAACTATGGCTACACCTTC. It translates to CASSSGTDFNYGYTF.

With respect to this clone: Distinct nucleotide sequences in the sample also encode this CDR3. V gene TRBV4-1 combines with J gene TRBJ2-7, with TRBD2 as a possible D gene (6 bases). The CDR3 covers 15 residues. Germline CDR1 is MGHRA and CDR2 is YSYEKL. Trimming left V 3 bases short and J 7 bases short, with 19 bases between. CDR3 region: CASSHPGLSFYEQYF. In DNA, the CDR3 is TGCGCCAGCAGCCACCCGGGACTTAGCTTCTATGAGCAGTACTTC.

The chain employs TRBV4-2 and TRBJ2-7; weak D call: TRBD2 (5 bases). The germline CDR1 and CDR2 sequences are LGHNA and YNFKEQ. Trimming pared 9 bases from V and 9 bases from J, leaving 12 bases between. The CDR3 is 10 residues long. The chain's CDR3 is CASGGRVQYF. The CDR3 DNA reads TGTGCCAGTGGAGGCCGAGTGCAGTACTTC.

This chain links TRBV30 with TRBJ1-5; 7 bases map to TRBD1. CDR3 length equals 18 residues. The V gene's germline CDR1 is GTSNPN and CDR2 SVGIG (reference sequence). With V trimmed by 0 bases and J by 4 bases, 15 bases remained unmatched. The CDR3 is CAWSVGAGTDEQNQPQHF. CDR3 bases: TGTGCCTGGAGTGTAGGGGCCGGGACAGATGAACAAAATCAGCCCCAGCATTTT. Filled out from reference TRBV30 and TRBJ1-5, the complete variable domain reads SQTIHQWPATLVQPVGSPLSLECTVEGTSNPNLYWYRQAAGRGLQLLFYSVGIGQISSEVPQNLSASRPQDRQFILSSKKLLLSDSGFYLCAWSVGAGTDEQNQPQHFGDGTRLSIL.

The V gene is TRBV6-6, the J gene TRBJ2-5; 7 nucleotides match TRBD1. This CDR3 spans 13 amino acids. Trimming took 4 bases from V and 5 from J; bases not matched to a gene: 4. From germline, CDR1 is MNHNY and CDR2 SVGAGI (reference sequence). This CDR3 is CASSSGGRETQYF. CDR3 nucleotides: TGTGCCAGCAGTTCAGGGGGTCGGGAGACCCAGTACTTC.

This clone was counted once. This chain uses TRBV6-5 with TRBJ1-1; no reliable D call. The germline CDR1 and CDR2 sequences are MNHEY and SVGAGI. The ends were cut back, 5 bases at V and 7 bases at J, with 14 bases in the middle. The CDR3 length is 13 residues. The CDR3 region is CASSVAMGFEAFF. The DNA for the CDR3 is TGTGCCAGCAGTGTAGCGATGGGGTTTGAAGCTTTCTTT.

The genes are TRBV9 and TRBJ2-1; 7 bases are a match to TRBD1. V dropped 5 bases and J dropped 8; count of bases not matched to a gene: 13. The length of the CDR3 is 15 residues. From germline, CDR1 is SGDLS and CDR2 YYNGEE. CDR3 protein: CASRTSDRVYDEQFF. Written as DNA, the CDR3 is TGTGCCAGCAGAACCAGTGACAGGGTCTATGATGAGCAGTTCTTC.

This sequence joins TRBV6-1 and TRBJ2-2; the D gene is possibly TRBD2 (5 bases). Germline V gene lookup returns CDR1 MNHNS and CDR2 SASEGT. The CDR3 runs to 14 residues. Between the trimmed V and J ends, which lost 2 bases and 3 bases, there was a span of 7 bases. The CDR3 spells CASSEREYTGELFF. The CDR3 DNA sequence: TGTGCCAGCAGTGAAAGGGAGTACACCGGGGAGCTGTTTTTT.

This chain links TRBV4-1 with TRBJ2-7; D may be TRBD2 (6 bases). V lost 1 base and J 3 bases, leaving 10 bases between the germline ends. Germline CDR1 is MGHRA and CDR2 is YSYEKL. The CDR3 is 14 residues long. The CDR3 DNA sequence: TGCGCCAGCAGCCAAGTCGGGGGAAGCTACGAGCAGTACTTC. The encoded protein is CASSQVGGSYEQYF.

In DNA form, the CDR3 reads TGTGCCATCCCTAAGCGGCCCGGTGGGTACAATGAGCAGTTCTTC. Its translation is CAIPKRPGGYNEQFF. This chain connects TRBV18 to TRBJ2-1; a weak D match, TRBD2 (5 bases). CDR1 and CDR2 from the germline V gene are KGHSH and LQKENI. V dropped 10 bases and J dropped 4 bases, with 20 bases sitting between them. This CDR3 region has 15 residues.

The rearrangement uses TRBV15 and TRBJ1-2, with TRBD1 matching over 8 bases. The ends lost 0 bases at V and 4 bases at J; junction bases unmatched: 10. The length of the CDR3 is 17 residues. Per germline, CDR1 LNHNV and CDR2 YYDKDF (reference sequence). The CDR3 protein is CATSRDGVGTGVYGYTF. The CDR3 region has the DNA TGTGCCACCAGCAGAGATGGTGTGGGGACAGGAGTCTATGGCTACACCTTC.